This is a list of T cell receptor beta chains from one sample in a study of T cell responses to AZD1222 COVID-19 vaccine. Data came from immunoSEQ multiplex PCR; TCRdb stores just in-frame clones and leaves some out. Counted here are 150,000 to 200,000 clones, around 92% occurring once; the ten biggest clones make up about 0.9%. The sequencing here drew on peripheral blood, taken on day 0 of AZD1222 vaccination. The receptor source for this set is an adult in good health. Both conserved end residues are part of each CDR3. Fields, in order: D gene, V gene, clone size, J gene, CDR3 DNA, CDR3 protein. D genes are given only for firm matches. Clone size is given for some rows only: seen once, a few or many times, or a class if the clone is expanded.

D: -
V: TRBV6-5
size: -
J: TRBJ1-2
DNA: TGTGCCAGCAGTTACGGGGGGGGGACCTATGGCTACACCTTC
CDR3: CASSYGGGTYGYTF

D: -
V: TRBV27
size: -
J: TRBJ2-7
DNA: TGTGCCAGCAGCCTTACAGGTTTTTCGAACGAGCAGTACTTC
CDR3: CASSLTGFSNEQYF

D: -
V: TRBV6-5
size: -
J: TRBJ1-3
DNA: TGTGCCAGCAGCTTCAGGCCGGGCCAAGGAAACACCATATATTTT
CDR3: CASSFRPGQGNTIYF

D: -
V: TRBV28
size: -
J: TRBJ1-6
DNA: TGTGCCGTGGGGGCCTATAATTCACCCCTCCACTTT
CDR3: CAVGAYNSPLHF

D: -
V: TRBV4-3
size: -
J: TRBJ1-2
DNA: TGCGCCAGCAGCCAAGATGAGGGATCCTACACCTTC
CDR3: CASSQDEGSYTF

D: -
V: TRBV27
size: -
J: TRBJ1-1
DNA: TGTGCCAGCAGTTTCCCCAGGGGTGAAGCTTTCTTT
CDR3: CASSFPRGEAFF

D: TRBD2
V: TRBV7-2
size: -
J: TRBJ2-5
DNA: TGTGCCAGCAAACTAGCGGGGCAAGAGACCCAGTACTTC
CDR3: CASKLAGQETQYF

D: TRBD2
V: TRBV5-1
size: -
J: TRBJ2-3
DNA: TGCGCCAGCAGCTTGGCTAGCGGGGGACCCCAGCCCAGCACAGATACGCAGTATTTT
CDR3: CASSLASGGPQPSTDTQYF

D: TRBD1
V: TRBV3-1/TRBV3-2
size: -
J: TRBJ2-5
DNA: TGTGCCAGCAGCCAAGATGGACAGGGACAAGAGACCCAGTACTTC
CDR3: CASSQDGQGQETQYF

D: TRBD1
V: TRBV6-5
size: -
J: TRBJ1-4
DNA: TGTGCCAGCAGCAGGGGACAGTTTAATGAAAAACTGTTTTTT
CDR3: CASSRGQFNEKLFF

D: -
V: TRBV5-1
size: -
J: TRBJ2-3
DNA: TGCGCCAGCAGCCCGGCGACAGTTTCCTTCACAGATACGCAGTATTTT
CDR3: CASSPATVSFTDTQYF

D: -
V: TRBV4-1
size: -
J: TRBJ1-6
DNA: TGCGCCAGCAGCCAAGGTCTGACTAACTCCTATAATTCACCCCTCCACTTT
CDR3: CASSQGLTNSYNSPLHF

D: -
V: TRBV5-6
size: -
J: TRBJ2-7
DNA: TGTGCCAGCAGCTTGGCCGGGGTGAAGTACTTC
CDR3: CASSLAGVKYF

D: -
V: TRBV7-2
size: -
J: TRBJ1-4
DNA: TGTGCCAGCAGCTTGGGCGCTAGGGGTACAACTAATGAAAAACTGTTTTTT
CDR3: CASSLGARGTTNEKLFF

D: TRBD1
V: TRBV15
size: -
J: TRBJ1-2
DNA: TGTGCCACCAGCAGAGGTGCCCGGAGGGACAGCTATGCTGGCTACACCTTC
CDR3: CATSRGARRDSYAGYTF

D: -
V: TRBV7-3
size: once
J: TRBJ2-6
DNA: TGTGCCAGCAGTATGGGGAGCTCTGGGGCCAACGTCCTGACTTTC
CDR3: CASSMGSSGANVLTF

D: -
V: TRBV6-5
size: -
J: TRBJ1-4
DNA: TGTGCCAGCAGCCCAAGGGGTTTTGATGAAAAACTGTTTTTT
CDR3: CASSPRGFDEKLFF

D: TRBD2
V: TRBV7-9
size: -
J: TRBJ2-5
DNA: TGTGCCAGCAGCTGGGGGACTAGCGGGCAAGAGACCCAGTACTTC
CDR3: CASSWGTSGQETQYF

D: -
V: TRBV2
size: -
J: TRBJ2-1
DNA: TGTGCCAGCACCATAGACGGATACAATGAGCAGTTCTTC
CDR3: CASTIDGYNEQFF

D: TRBD2
V: TRBV7-2
size: -
J: TRBJ2-5
DNA: TGTGCCAGCAGCTTAGCGGCGGGGGGCGAGACCCAGTACTTC
CDR3: CASSLAAGGETQYF

D: -
V: TRBV30
size: -
J: TRBJ1-1
DNA: TGTGCCTGGAGTGGGCCCACCACCAACTCTGAAGCTTTCTTT
CDR3: CAWSGPTTNSEAFF

D: -
V: TRBV29-1
size: once
J: TRBJ1-5
DNA: TGCAGCGTTGAAGAAGGAGGGGGTCAGCCCCAGCATTTT
CDR3: CSVEEGGGQPQHF

D: -
V: TRBV5-1
size: -
J: TRBJ1-2
DNA: TGCGCCAGCTCAGGCTGGTCTCCGGGCGGAGGCTACACCTTC
CDR3: CASSGWSPGGGYTF

D: TRBD1
V: TRBV18
size: -
J: TRBJ2-7
DNA: TGTGCCAGCTCACCCAGACAGGGATCCTACGAGCAGTACTTC
CDR3: CASSPRQGSYEQYF

D: -
V: TRBV2
size: -
J: TRBJ2-2
DNA: TGTGCCAGCAGTTTATCCGGGATACGGGGCACCGGGGAGCTGTTTTTT
CDR3: CASSLSGIRGTGELFF

D: -
V: TRBV20-1
size: -
J: TRBJ1-1
DNA: TGCAGTGCTAGTCGGGCAGCTTATAGTTATGAAGCTTTCTTT
CDR3: CSASRAAYSYEAFF

D: -
V: TRBV5-4
size: -
J: TRBJ2-2
DNA: TGTGCCAGCAGCTTGTTGGGCGGGGAGCTGTTTTTT
CDR3: CASSLLGGELFF

D: TRBD1
V: TRBV29-1
size: -
J: TRBJ2-1
DNA: TGCAGCTTGAACAGGGGCTCCTACAATGAGCAGTTCTTC
CDR3: CSLNRGSYNEQFF

D: TRBD1
V: TRBV27
size: -
J: TRBJ1-2
DNA: TGTGCCAGCAGTTTAGTTGGGACAGAGTTTTATGGCTACACCTTC
CDR3: CASSLVGTEFYGYTF

D: -
V: TRBV7-8
size: -
J: TRBJ2-1
DNA: TGTGCCAGCAGCTTATCAGGTTTCCACAATGAGCAGTTCTTC
CDR3: CASSLSGFHNEQFF

D: TRBD2
V: TRBV5-1
size: -
J: TRBJ2-3
DNA: TGCGCCAGCAGCACTGGGACTAGCGGGGATGATACGCAGTATTTT
CDR3: CASSTGTSGDDTQYF

D: -
V: TRBV4-2
size: -
J: TRBJ2-3
DNA: TGTGCCAGCAGCCAAGGGTATTTTGGCGGGGGCGGATCTCCAGATACGCAGTATTTT
CDR3: CASSQGYFGGGGSPDTQYF

D: -
V: TRBV7-2
size: -
J: TRBJ2-5
DNA: TGTGCCAGCAGCTTTCGACAGCTGCAAGAGACCCAGTACTTC
CDR3: CASSFRQLQETQYF